The 25 T cell receptor beta chains below all came from one sample that was sequenced in a study of T cells after yellow fever vaccination. One entry per CDR3 protein, called by TCRdb with MiXCR from the 5' RACE reads. The data show over 120,000 distinct CDR3 sequences, 5% to 8% seen once. Sequences were derived from CD4+ T cells sorted from PBMCs, sampled 10 days after the yellow fever booster vaccination. These receptors originate from a man aged 30 to 45 who received the YFV17D yellow fever vaccine.

This clonotype was counted ten times or more. The rearrangement joins TRBV28 to TRBJ2-3, with D unclear. CDR3 length: 15 amino acids. Trimming stripped 3 bases from V and 6 bases from J, with 16 bases between. Germline assignment: CDR1 MDHEN and CDR2 SYDVKM. The DNA of the CDR3 is TGTGCCAGCAGTTTTATAGATCTCCAGGCGGATACGCAGTATTTT. Protein sequence: CASSFIDLQADTQYF.

This clonotype was counted between two and nine times. V and J are TRBV5-4 and TRBJ2-2; 7 bases are a match to TRBD2. The junction had 9 bases not matched to a gene; V was cut back by 6 bases and J by 4 bases. The CDR3 is made up of 15 amino acids. Per germline, CDR1 SGHNT and CDR2 YYREEE (reference sequence). This chain's CDR3 is CASTVYAGVTGELFF. The CDR3 region has the DNA TGTGCCAGCACCGTGTATGCGGGAGTCACCGGGGAGCTGTTTTTT.

The rearrangement links TRBV6-5 to TRBJ2-3; 8 positions match TRBD1. The germline V gene encodes CDR1 MNHEY and CDR2 SVGAGI. The CDR3 totals 15 residues. Trimming cost V 2 bases and J 1 base; bases outside gene matches: 2. This CDR3 reads CASSYTTGGTDTQYF. The CDR3 bases are TGTGCCAGCAGTTACACGACAGGGGGCACAGATACGCAGTATTTT.

This clonotype was observed many times. The genes are TRBV3-1 and TRBJ2-7; 14 bases match TRBD2. The CDR3 spans 18 residues. The V gene end was trimmed by 7 bases and the J gene end by 2 bases; junction bases not matched to a gene: 13. Germline assignment: CDR1 LGHDT and CDR2 YNNKEL (reference sequence). CDR3 loop: CASTTGLAGVGPPYEQYF. The CDR3 nucleotides read TGTGCCAGCACCACGGGACTAGCGGGAGTTGGGCCTCCCTACGAGCAGTACTTC.

The chain joins TRBV5-4 to TRBJ2-2, with TRBD2 matching over 8 bases. Trimming at V came to 1 base and at J to 7 bases, leaving 9 bases not matched to a gene. CDR1 is SGHNT, CDR2 YYREEE, per germline (reference sequence). This CDR3 is 16 amino acids long. The CDR3 loop is CASSLISGNGRGELFF. As DNA, the CDR3 is TGTGCCAGCAGCTTGATTAGCGGGAACGGTCGCGGGGAGCTGTTTTTT.

In its sample, this clonotype was seen many times. This rearrangement joins TRBV12-3 or TRBV12-4 to TRBJ2-1; tentative D call: TRBD1 (5 bases). The CDR3 consists of 13 residues. Between the trimmed V and J ends, which lost 3 bases and 12 bases, there was a span of 15 bases. CDR3 amino acids: CASSLEPSRGQFF. CDR3 DNA sequence: TGTGCCAGCAGTTTGGAGCCCTCTAGGGGGCAGTTCTTC.

The sample holds many counts of this clonotype. The chain is built from TRBV5-1 and TRBJ2-7; possibly TRBD2 for D (5 bases). Trimming left V 4 bases short and J 6 bases short, with 17 bases between. The CDR3 spans 14 residues. Per the germline V gene, CDR1 is SGHRS and CDR2 is YFSETQ. For the CDR3, the DNA is TGCGCCAGCAGCCACGGATGGGAGCCCATCGAGCAGTACTTC. It translates to CASSHGWEPIEQYF.

This clonotype was counted ten times or more. The chain links TRBV5-1 to TRBJ2-3; D unclear. V was pared by 1 base and J by 5 bases, with 11 bases between. Germline CDR1 and CDR2: SGHRS and YFSETQ. This CDR3 spans 14 amino acids. This chain's CDR3 is CASSLSGVGDTQYF. The CDR3 nucleotides read TGCGCCAGCAGCTTGTCCGGCGTGGGAGATACGCAGTATTTT.

This clonotype was detected ten times or more. This chain joins TRBV15 and TRBJ1-2; D call uncertain. The germline V gene has CDR1 LNHNV and CDR2 YYDKDF (reference sequence). CDR3 length: 16 residues. Trimming pared 1 base from V and 6 bases from J, leaving 18 bases between. CDR3 residues: CATSRGSISREHGYTF. The CDR3 DNA reads TGTGCCACCAGCAGAGGCTCTATATCCCGGGAGCATGGCTACACCTTC. The variable domain in full, with the rest retrieved from reference TRBV15 and TRBJ1-2, is DAMVIQNPRYQVTQFGKPVTLSCSQTLNHNVMYWYQQKSSQAPKLLFHYYDKDFNNEADTPDNFQSRRPNTSFCFLDIRSPGLGDTAMYLCATSRGSISREHGYTFGSGTRLTVV.

This sequence joins TRBV19 and TRBJ1-5; D ambiguous. Trimming cost V 4 bases and J 9 bases, with 25 bases left between them. This CDR3 comprises 17 residues. CDR1 is LNHDA and CDR2 is SQIVND in the germline V gene (reference sequence). The CDR3 DNA reads TGTGCCAGTAGTAAAAATTCCCGGGCCTCCACCGGTCGGCCCCAGCATTTT. This sequence encodes CASSKNSRASTGRPQHF.

CDR3 loop: CSAKPGTSGYEQYF. Written as DNA, the CDR3 is TGCAGCGCTAAACCCGGGACTAGCGGCTACGAGCAGTACTTC. The chain joins TRBV29-1 to TRBJ2-7, with 11 bases that match TRBD2. The CDR3 covers 14 residues. Germline CDR1 is SQVTM and CDR2 is ANQGSEA. J was trimmed by 3 bases and V by 7 bases; bases with no gene match: 8.

This clonotype has at least ten counts. The chain is built from TRBV29-1 and TRBJ1-2; D gene unclear. Looked up from germline, CDR1 is SQVTM and CDR2 is ANQGSEA. V was pared by 1 base and J by 2 bases, with 8 bases between. CDR3 size: 13 residues. The CDR3, as DNA: TGCAGCGTTGAAGTTCGGTTAAACTATGGCTACACCTTC. Protein product: CSVEVRLNYGYTF.

This clonotype was observed many times. The V and J genes are TRBV5-1 and TRBJ2-2; either TRBD1 or TRBD2 may fit D (5 bases each). Per the germline V gene, CDR1 is SGHRS and CDR2 is YFSETQ. This CDR3 has 14 residues. Trimming shortened V by 4 bases and J by 4 bases, and 11 bases separated the two germline ends. CDR3 in amino acids: CASSPGRITGELFF. CDR3 bases: TGCGCCAGCAGCCCGGGACGGATCACCGGGGAGCTGTTTTTT.

Ten or more counts support this clonotype. The chain couples TRBV15 to TRBJ2-7, with 7 bases that match TRBD2. From germline, CDR1 is LNHNV and CDR2 YYDKDF (reference sequence). The CDR3 is 14 residues long. V gave up 1 base and J gave up 3 bases; unmatched junction bases: 3. CDR3 sequence reads: CATSRARENYEQYF. CDR3 nucleotide sequence: TGTGCCACCAGCAGAGCGCGGGAGAACTACGAGCAGTACTTC.

For this clonotype: A clone one base away is much larger, so this may be a read error. The chain combines TRBV7-2 with TRBJ2-1, with D perhaps TRBD1 or TRBD2 (6 bases each). The V end lost 5 bases, the J end lost 4 bases, and 18 bases lay between the germline ends. The CDR3 has 16 amino acids. Germline CDR1 reads SGHTA; CDR2 reads FQGNSA. CDR3 DNA: TGTGCCAGCAGCAAGGTGGGGGGCGCGGCGTACAATGAGCAGTTCTTC. It specifies CASSKVGGAAYNEQFF. The whole variable domain, remainder taken from reference TRBV7-2 and TRBJ2-1, is GAGVSQSPSNKVTEKGKDVELRCDPISGHTALYWYRQSLGQGLEFLIYFQGNSAPDKSGLPSDRFSAERTGGSVSTLTIQRTQQEDSAVYLCASSKVGGAAYNEQFFGPGTRLTVL.

The sample holds many counts of this clonotype. The chain joins TRBV15 to TRBJ2-1; 12 nucleotides align to TRBD2. Looked up from germline, CDR1 is LNHNV and CDR2 is YYDKDF (reference sequence). Germline trimming cut 3 bases from V and 9 bases from J; bases unmatched to any gene: 12. This CDR3 contains 17 residues. CDR3 sequence reads: CATSSLAGGTSAVEQFF. The CDR3 region has the DNA TGTGCCACCAGCAGCCTAGCGGGAGGGACCTCCGCCGTTGAGCAGTTCTTC.

In its sample, this clonotype was seen many times. V gene TRBV20-1 combines with J gene TRBJ2-1, with 9 bases lining up with TRBD1. Trimming took 3 bases from V and 6 from J; bases not matched to a gene: 3. CDR1 is DFQATT and CDR2 is SNEGSKA in the germline V gene (reference sequence). This CDR3 has 13 residues. CDR3 nucleotide sequence: TGCAGTGCTAGGGGACAGGGAGTCAATGAGCAGTTCTTC. Translation: CSARGQGVNEQFF.

This clonotype was counted many times. This sequence joins TRBV29-1 and TRBJ1-4; no reliable D call. The CDR3 totals 11 residues. CDR1 SQVTM and CDR2 ANQGSEA come from the germline V gene. Trimming removed 6 bases at V and 7 bases at J, with 9 bases between. Here the CDR3 reads CSVTRGEKLFF. In DNA form, the CDR3 reads TGCAGCGTCACGCGGGGTGAAAAACTGTTTTTT.

This clonotype was observed many times. This rearrangement joins TRBV7-9 to TRBJ2-2; 8 bases map to TRBD1. Germline values: CDR1 SEHNR, CDR2 FQNEAQ (reference sequence). There are 14 residues in the CDR3. Germline trimming cut 5 bases from V and 9 bases from J; bases unmatched to any gene: 8. The DNA for the CDR3 is TGTGCCAGCAGCCCCGGGACAGGACATAGGGAGCTGTTTTTT. This gives the protein CASSPGTGHRELFF. The full variable domain, its missing parts supplied by reference TRBV7-9 and TRBJ2-2, is DTGVSQNPRHKITKRGQNVTFRCDPISEHNRLYWYRQTLGQGPEFLTYFQNEAQLEKSRLLSDRFSAERPKGSFSTLEIQRTEQGDSAMYLCASSPGTGHRELFFGEGSRLTVL.

In this sample, this clonotype turned up many times. The rearrangement uses TRBV4-3 and TRBJ2-1, with D possibly matching TRBD2 (6 bases). Germline V gene data show CDR1 as LGHNA and CDR2 as YSLEER. This CDR3 region has 13 residues. The ends were cut back, 1 base at V and 8 bases at J, with 9 bases in the middle. For the CDR3, the DNA is TGCGCCAGCAGCCAAGGGAGGGTCTATGAGCAGTTCTTC. It yields the protein CASSQGRVYEQFF.

The table lists this clonotype with a few counts. The rearrangement links TRBV20-1 to TRBJ2-5; 11 nucleotides match TRBD2. Germline CDR1 reads DFQATT; CDR2 reads SNEGSKA (reference sequence). The CDR3 has 18 amino acids. The ends lost 6 bases at V and 1 base at J; junction bases unmatched: 16. In nucleotides, the CDR3 is TGCAGTGCGGTCGTTCCGGGACTAGCGGCATATGGCCAAGAGACCCAGTACTTC. Amino acid sequence: CSAVVPGLAAYGQETQYF.

This clonotype was counted ten times or more. The chain couples TRBV5-1 to TRBJ2-7; TRBD2 matches 8 bases. Unmatched junction bases numbered 5, after V lost 0 bases and J lost 6 bases. Germline values: CDR1 SGHRS, CDR2 YFSETQ. This CDR3 is built from 14 residues. The CDR3 region has the DNA TGCGCCAGCAGCTTGGCAGCGGGAGAGGGCGAGCAGTACTTC. It yields the protein CASSLAAGEGEQYF.

This chain connects TRBV14 to TRBJ1-2; D unclear. Trimming removed 1 base from V and 7 bases from J, with 10 bases in between. Germline CDR1 reads SGHDN; CDR2 reads FVKESK. The CDR3 spans 13 residues. The CDR3 nucleotides read TGTGCCAGCAGCCAAGCGCCCTCATTTGGCTACACCTTC. Translating gives CASSQAPSFGYTF.

This clonotype was seen ten or more times. This chain links TRBV11-3 with TRBJ2-3, with 11 positions matching TRBD1. V shed 5 bases and J 5 bases; nucleotides not matched to a gene: 6. The germline CDR1 and CDR2 sequences are SGHNT and YENEEA. The CDR3 loop spans 15 amino acids. Here the CDR3 DNA reads TGTGCCAGCAGCCTCGGACAGGGGGCCGGAGATACGCAGTATTTT. Its protein is CASSLGQGAGDTQYF.

This clonotype appeared many times. The chain joins TRBV7-2 to TRBJ2-1, with D possibly TRBD1 on 5 matching bases. Germline loops: CDR1 SGHTA, CDR2 FQGNSA. The V end was cut by 4 bases, the J end by 0 bases, with 13 bases between. The CDR3 is 16 amino acids. CDR3 coding DNA: TGTGCCAGCAGCTCAGGGTATCTTAGCTCCTACAATGAGCAGTTCTTC. Translated, it gives CASSSGYLSSYNEQFF.